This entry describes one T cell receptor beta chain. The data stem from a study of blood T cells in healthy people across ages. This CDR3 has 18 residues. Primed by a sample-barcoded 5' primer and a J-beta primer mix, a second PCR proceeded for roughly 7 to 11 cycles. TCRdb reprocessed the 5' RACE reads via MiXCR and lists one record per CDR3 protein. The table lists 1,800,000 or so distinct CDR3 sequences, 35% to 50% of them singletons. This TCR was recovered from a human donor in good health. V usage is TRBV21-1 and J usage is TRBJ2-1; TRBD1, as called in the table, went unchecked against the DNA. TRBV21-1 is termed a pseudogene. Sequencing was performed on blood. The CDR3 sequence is CASSKEGFGSPYLYEQFF. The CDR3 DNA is TGTGCCAGCAGCAAAGAGGGGTTTGGCTCACCTTATCTCTACGAGCAGTTCTTC.